Each of the 2 T cell receptor beta chains below was sequenced from the same sample in a study of blood T cell repertoires in COVID-19. The assay was immunoSEQ multiplex PCR, and TCRdb's table has in-frame clones only and misses some. Of 200,000 or so clones in the sample, roughly 80% were seen once. Material for sequencing was peripheral blood. The receptors derive from a man in his sixties with active or convalescent COVID-19.

About this clone: Other DNA variants within this sample encode the same CDR3. V is TRBV9 and J is TRBJ2-3; D might be TRBD2 (6 bases). The V end lost 0 bases, the J end lost 6 bases, and 11 bases lay between the germline ends. The CDR3 is 14 residues long. The germline CDR1 and CDR2 sequences are SGDLS and YYNGEE. This CDR3 reads CASSVGRGTDTQYF. CDR3 nucleotides: TGTGCCAGCAGCGTAGGGCGGGGTACGGATACGCAGTATTTT.

This clone appeared once. The chain is built from TRBV5-1 and TRBJ1-1; D gene ambiguous. V was trimmed by 2 bases and J by 4 bases, leaving 12 bases between them. This CDR3 region has 14 residues. Per the germline V gene, CDR1 is SGHRS and CDR2 is YFSETQ. CDR3 region: CASSLRASSTEAFF. The DNA for the CDR3 is TGCGCCAGCAGCTTACGTGCGTCGTCCACTGAAGCTTTCTTT.